Given below is one TCR beta chain in context. This receptor's antigen is unknown. No qualities accompany the bases; no much larger clone lies one base away. This record comes from a study of technical replicates of blood from a few donors (dated by TCRdb to about 2017). Library preparation employed the immunoSEQ multiplex PCR assay. TCRdb limited this immuneACCESS table to in-frame rearrangements with V and J called. A share of clones is missing; checked studies link under half to unresolved V genes, and the rest is unexplained. The sample data list approximately 73,000 clones, and 93% of these were observed just once. The ten largest clones capture 0.25% to 0.3% of the sample. The CDR3 holds 15 amino acids from the cysteine to the phenylalanine. CDR3 DNA only is kept here, 45 bases in frame from base 1. A distance of 11 bases separates the germline ends of V and J, which lose 2 bases and 3 bases respectively. Reading the germline V gene (reference sequence) gives CDR1 MNHNY and CDR2 SVGAGI.

This clonotype originated in a human donor in good health. The specimen was T cells isolated from PBMCs. The chain joins TRBV6-6 to TRBJ1-3; there is no confident call for the D gene. The nucleotide sequence is given as TGTGCCAGCAGTTACGAGGGATTAGATGGAAACACCATATATTTT. The translation is CASSYEGLDGNTIYF.